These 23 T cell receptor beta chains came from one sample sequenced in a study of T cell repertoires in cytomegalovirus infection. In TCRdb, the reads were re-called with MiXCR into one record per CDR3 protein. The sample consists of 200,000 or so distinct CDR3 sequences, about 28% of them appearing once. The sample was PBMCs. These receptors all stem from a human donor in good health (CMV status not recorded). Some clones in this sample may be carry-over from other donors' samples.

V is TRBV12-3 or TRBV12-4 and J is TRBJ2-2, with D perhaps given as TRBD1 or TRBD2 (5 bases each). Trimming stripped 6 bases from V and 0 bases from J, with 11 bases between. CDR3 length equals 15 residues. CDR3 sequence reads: CASRTGTANTGELFF. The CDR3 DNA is TGTGCCAGCAGGACCGGGACGGCGAACACCGGGGAGCTGTTTTTT.

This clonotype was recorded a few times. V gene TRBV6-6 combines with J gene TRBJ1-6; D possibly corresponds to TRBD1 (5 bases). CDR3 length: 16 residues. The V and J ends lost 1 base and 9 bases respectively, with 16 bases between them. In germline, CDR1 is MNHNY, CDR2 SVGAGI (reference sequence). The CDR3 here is CASSYFGQGEGSPLHF. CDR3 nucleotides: TGTGCCAGCAGTTACTTTGGCCAGGGAGAGGGTTCACCCCTCCACTTT.

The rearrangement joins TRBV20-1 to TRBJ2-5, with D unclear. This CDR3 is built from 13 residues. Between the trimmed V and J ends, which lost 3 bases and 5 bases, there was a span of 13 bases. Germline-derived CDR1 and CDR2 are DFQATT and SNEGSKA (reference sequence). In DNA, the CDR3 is TGCAGTGCTAGGCTGGGGTCGGCGGAGACCCAGTACTTC. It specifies CSARLGSAETQYF.

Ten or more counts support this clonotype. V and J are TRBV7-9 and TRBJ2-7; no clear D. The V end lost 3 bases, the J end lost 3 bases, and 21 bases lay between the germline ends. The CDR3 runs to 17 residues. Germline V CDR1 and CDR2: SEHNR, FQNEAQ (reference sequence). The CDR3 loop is CASSFSPPRPVLYEQYF. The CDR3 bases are TGTGCCAGCAGCTTTTCCCCCCCCCGGCCCGTACTCTACGAGCAGTACTTC. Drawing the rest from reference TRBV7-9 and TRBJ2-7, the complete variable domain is DTGVSQNPRHKITKRGQNVTFRCDPISEHNRLYWYRQTLGQGPEFLTYFQNEAQLEKSRLLSDRFSAERPKGSFSTLEIQRTEQGDSAMYLCASSFSPPRPVLYEQYFGPGTRLTVT.

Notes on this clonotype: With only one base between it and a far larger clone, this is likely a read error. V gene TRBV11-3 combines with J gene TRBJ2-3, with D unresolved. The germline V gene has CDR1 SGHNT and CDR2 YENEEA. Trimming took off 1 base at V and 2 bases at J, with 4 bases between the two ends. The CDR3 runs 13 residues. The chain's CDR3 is CASSLVDTDTQYF. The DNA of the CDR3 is TGTGCCAGCAGCTTAGTGGACACAGATACGCAGTATTTT.

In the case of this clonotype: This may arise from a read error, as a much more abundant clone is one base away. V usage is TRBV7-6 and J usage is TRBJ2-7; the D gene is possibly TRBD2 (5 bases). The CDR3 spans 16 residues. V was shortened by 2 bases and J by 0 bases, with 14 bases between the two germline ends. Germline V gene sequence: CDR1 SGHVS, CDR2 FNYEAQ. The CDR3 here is CASSLQPSGSSYEQYF. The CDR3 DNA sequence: TGTGCCAGCAGCTTACAGCCCTCGGGGAGCTCCTACGAGCAGTACTTC.

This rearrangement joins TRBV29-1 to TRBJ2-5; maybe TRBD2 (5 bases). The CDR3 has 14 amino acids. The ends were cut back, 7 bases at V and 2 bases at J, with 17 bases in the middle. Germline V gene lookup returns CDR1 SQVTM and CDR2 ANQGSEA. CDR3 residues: CSALAREIQETQYF. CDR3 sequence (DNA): TGCAGCGCCCTGGCGAGGGAGATTCAAGAGACCCAGTACTTC. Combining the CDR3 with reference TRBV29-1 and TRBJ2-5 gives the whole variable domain SAVISQKPSRDICQRGTSLTIQCQVDSQVTMMFWYRQQPGQSLTLIATANQGSEATYESGFVIDKFPISRPNLTFSTLTVSNMSPEDSSIYLCSALAREIQETQYFGPGTRLLVL.

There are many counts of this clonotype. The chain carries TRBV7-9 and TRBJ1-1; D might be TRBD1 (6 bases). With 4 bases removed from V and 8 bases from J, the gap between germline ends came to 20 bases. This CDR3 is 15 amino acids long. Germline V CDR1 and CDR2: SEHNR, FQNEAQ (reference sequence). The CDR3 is CASSSGLLRGPEAFF. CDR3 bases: TGTGCCAGCAGCTCAGGTCTCCTCAGGGGCCCGGAAGCTTTCTTT.

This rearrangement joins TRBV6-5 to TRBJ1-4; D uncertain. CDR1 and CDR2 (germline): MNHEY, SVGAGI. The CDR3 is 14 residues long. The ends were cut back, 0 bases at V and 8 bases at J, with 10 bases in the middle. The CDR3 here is CASSYSREREKLFF. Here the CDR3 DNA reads TGTGCCAGCAGTTACTCGCGAGAAAGAGAAAAACTGTTTTTT.

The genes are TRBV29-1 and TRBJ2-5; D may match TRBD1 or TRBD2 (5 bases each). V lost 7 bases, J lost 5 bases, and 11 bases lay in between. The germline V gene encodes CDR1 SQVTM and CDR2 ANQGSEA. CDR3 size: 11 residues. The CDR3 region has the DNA TGCAGCGCCGAGGGGCGGGAGACCCAGTACTTC. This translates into CSAEGRETQYF.

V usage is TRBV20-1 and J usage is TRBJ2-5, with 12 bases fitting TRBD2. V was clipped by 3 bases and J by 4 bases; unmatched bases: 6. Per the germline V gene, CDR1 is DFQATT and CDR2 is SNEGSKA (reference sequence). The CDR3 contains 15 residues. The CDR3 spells CSASPASGGVETQYF. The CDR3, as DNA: TGCAGTGCTAGTCCCGCTAGCGGGGGGGTAGAGACCCAGTACTTC.

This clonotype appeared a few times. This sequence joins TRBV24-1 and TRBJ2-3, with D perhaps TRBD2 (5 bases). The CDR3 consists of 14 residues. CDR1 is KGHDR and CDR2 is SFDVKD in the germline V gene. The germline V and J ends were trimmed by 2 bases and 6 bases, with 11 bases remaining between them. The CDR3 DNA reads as TGTGCCACCAGTGATTCCGGTGGACTGGATACGCAGTATTTT. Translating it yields CATSDSGGLDTQYF.

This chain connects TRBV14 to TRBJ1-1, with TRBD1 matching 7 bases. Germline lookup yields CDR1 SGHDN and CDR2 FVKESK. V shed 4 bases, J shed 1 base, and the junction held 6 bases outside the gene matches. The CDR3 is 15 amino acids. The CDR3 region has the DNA TGTGCCAGCAGCCCAACGACAGGGAAGAACACTGAAGCTTTCTTT. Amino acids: CASSPTTGKNTEAFF. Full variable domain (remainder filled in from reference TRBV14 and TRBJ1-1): EAGVTQFPSHSVIEKGQTVTLRCDPISGHDNLYWYRRVMGKEIKFLLHFVKESKQDESGMPNNRFLAERTGGTYSTLKVQPAELEDSGVYFCASSPTTGKNTEAFFGQGTRLTVV.

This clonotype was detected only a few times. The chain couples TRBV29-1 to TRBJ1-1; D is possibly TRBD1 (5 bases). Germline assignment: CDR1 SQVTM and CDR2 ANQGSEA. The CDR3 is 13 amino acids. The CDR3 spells CSHTGGAGTEAFF. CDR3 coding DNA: TGCTCCCATACTGGAGGGGCGGGCACTGAAGCTTTCTTT.

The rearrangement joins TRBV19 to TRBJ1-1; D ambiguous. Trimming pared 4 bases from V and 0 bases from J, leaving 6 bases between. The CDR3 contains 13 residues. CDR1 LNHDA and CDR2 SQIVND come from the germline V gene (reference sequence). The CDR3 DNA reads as TGTGCCAGTAGTAACCGATTGAACACTGAAGCTTTCTTT. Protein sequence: CASSNRLNTEAFF.

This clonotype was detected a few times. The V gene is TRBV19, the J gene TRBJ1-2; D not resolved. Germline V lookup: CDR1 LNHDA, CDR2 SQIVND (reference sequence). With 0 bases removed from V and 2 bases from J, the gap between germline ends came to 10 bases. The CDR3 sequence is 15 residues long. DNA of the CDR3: TGTGCCAGTAGTATAGATGTGTACGGGAACTATGGCTACACCTTC. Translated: CASSIDVYGNYGYTF.

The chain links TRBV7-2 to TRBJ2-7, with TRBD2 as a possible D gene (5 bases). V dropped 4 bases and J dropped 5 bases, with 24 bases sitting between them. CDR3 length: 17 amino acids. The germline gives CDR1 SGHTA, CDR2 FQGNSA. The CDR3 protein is CASSSRPSGVLRDEQYF. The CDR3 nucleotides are TGTGCCAGCAGCTCTAGGCCGAGCGGAGTCTTAAGGGACGAGCAGTACTTC.

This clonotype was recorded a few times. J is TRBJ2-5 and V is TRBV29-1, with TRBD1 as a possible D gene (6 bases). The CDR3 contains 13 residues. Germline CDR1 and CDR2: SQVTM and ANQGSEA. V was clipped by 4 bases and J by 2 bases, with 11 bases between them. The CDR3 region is CSVGQGRQETQYF. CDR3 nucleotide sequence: TGCAGCGTTGGGCAGGGGCGTCAAGAGACCCAGTACTTC.

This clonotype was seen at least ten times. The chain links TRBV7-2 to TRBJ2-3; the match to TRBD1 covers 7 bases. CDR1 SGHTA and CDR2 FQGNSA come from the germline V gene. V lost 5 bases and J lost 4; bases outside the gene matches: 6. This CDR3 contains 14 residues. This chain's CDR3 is CASSRGQEADTQYF. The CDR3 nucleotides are TGTGCCAGCAGCCGAGGACAGGAGGCAGATACGCAGTATTTT. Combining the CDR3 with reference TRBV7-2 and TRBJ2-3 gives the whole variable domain GAGVSQSPSNKVTEKGKDVELRCDPISGHTALYWYRQSLGQGLEFLIYFQGNSAPDKSGLPSDRFSAERTGGSVSTLTIQRTQQEDSAVYLCASSRGQEADTQYFGPGTRLTVL.

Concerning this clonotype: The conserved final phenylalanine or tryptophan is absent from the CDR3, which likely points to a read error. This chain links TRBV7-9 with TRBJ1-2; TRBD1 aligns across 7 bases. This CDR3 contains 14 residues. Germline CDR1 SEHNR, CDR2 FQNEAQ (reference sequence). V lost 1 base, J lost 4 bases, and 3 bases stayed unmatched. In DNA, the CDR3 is TGTGCCAGCAGCTTAGGAGGGGACAGCTATGGCTACACCTCC. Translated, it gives CASSLGGDSYGYTS.

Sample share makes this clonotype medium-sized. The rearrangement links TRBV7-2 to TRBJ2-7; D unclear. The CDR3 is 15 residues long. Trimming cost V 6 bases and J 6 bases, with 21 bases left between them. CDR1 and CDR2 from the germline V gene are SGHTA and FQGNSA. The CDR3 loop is CASSSIFGAPVEQYF. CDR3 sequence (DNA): TGTGCCAGCAGTAGTATATTTGGAGCCCCTGTCGAGCAGTACTTC.

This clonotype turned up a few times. The CDR3 sequence is CASSLAGAVGGYTF. CDR3 nucleotides: TGTGCCAGCAGCTTAGCAGGGGCGGTAGGTGGCTACACCTTC. The chain is built from TRBV11-2 and TRBJ1-2, with a tentative D call TRBD1 (6 bases). Trimming left V 1 base short and J 7 bases short, with 13 bases between. CDR3 length: 14 residues. CDR1 and CDR2 (germline): SGHAT, FQNNGV.

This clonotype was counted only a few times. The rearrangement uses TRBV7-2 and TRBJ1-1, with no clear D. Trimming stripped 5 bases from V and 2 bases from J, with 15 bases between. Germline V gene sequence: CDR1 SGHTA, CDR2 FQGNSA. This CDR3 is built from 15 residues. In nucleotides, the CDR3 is TGTGCCAGCAGCGAGAGAGGCGCTAGAAACACTGAAGCTTTCTTT. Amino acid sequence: CASSERGARNTEAFF. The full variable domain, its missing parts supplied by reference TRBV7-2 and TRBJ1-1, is GAGVSQSPSNKVTEKGKDVELRCDPISGHTALYWYRQSLGQGLEFLIYFQGNSAPDKSGLPSDRFSAERTGGSVSTLTIQRTQQEDSAVYLCASSERGARNTEAFFGQGTRLTVV.